The rows below give T cell receptor beta chains drawn from one sample of a study of identical twins. One entry per CDR3 protein results from TCRdb running MiXCR on the 5' RACE reads. The sample lists about 690,000 distinct CDR3 sequences, 5.5% to 6.5% occurring once. Sequencing input: naive T cells sorted from blood. The source of these receptors is a man younger than 35 in good health. Each CDR3 is given with its conserved first and last residue. A D gene is named only where the DNA matches it firmly. Clone size appears in some rows only: once, few, many, or a class for an expanded clone.

j_call v_call d_call clone_size cdr3_nt cdr3_aa
TRBJ2-1 TRBV6-1 . . TGTGCCTCCCGCCCCAGCGGGGAGGGGGATGAGCAGTTCTTC CASRPSGEGDEQFF
TRBJ2-1 TRBV3-1 . . TGTGCCAGCAGCCTCAGGAGGGGCGGGGTGGTATACAATGAGCAGTTCTTC CASSLRRGGVVYNEQFF
TRBJ2-2 TRBV28 TRBD1 few TGTGCCAGCAGTTTGCTACAGGGGGGCACCGGGGAGCTGTTTTTT CASSLLQGGTGELFF
TRBJ2-4 TRBV12-3/TRBV12-4 TRBD2 . TGTGCCAGCACCCAGGGGCTAGCGGGCCCCCGGTCGGACATTCAGTACTTC CASTQGLAGPRSDIQYF
TRBJ2-1 TRBV2 TRBD2 . TGTGCCAGCAGTCGACTAGCGGGAGCGGGAAATGAGCAGTTCTTC CASSRLAGAGNEQFF
TRBJ1-4 TRBV25-1 . many TGTGCCAGCAGTGAAGGAGCATCCCAACTGTTTTTT CASSEGASQLFF
TRBJ2-7 TRBV27 . many TGTGCCAGCAGTTTAACCATGGGCGAGCAGTACTTC CASSLTMGEQYF
TRBJ1-5 TRBV20-1 TRBD1 many TGCAGTGCTCGACAGGGGGTCAATCAGCCCCAGCATTTT CSARQGVNQPQHF
TRBJ2-7 TRBV12-3/TRBV12-4 TRBD1 many TGTGCCAGCAGTCACGACAGGGCCCCCTACGAGCAGTACTTC CASSHDRAPYEQYF
TRBJ2-1 TRBV6-2/TRBV6-3 TRBD2 few TGTGCCAGCAGTCGACTAGCGGTATGGTACAATGAGCAGTTCTTC CASSRLAVWYNEQFF
TRBJ2-3 TRBV11-2 . many TGTGCCAGCAGCTTAAGGCTAGCGGATACGCAGTATTTT CASSLRLADTQYF
TRBJ2-5 TRBV20-1 TRBD2 . TGCAGTGCTAGAGGCGCGCCGGGAGGGCCTCGCGAGACCCAGTACTTC CSARGAPGGPRETQYF
TRBJ2-2 TRBV5-1 TRBD1 many TGCGCCAGCAGCTTGATCGGCTTGGGACAGGGAGACTCCGGGGAGCTGTTTTTT CASSLIGLGQGDSGELFF
TRBJ1-6 TRBV20-1 . few TGCAGTGCTAGAGTAGGGGATAATTCACCCCTCCACTTT CSARVGDNSPLHF
TRBJ1-4 TRBV5-1 . many TGCGCCAGCAGCTTGGGGCGGACGTCGACGGGAGCAACTAATGAAAAACTGTTTTTT CASSLGRTSTGATNEKLFF
TRBJ1-2 TRBV5-1 TRBD1 few TGCGCCAGCAGCTTGGTTACAGGGGGAAGAGATGGCTACACCTTC CASSLVTGGRDGYTF
TRBJ1-2 TRBV9 . many TGTGCCAGCAGCGTAGAGGACAGACCTATCTATGGCTACACCTTC CASSVEDRPIYGYTF
TRBJ1-1 TRBV24-1 . . TGTGCCACCCGCGCAAGTGGGAACACTGAAGCTTTCTTT CATRASGNTEAFF
TRBJ2-5 TRBV6-4 . many TGTGCCAGCAGTGACTCGACCAGCGGCCAAGAGACCCAGTACTTC CASSDSTSGQETQYF
TRBJ2-3 TRBV12-3/TRBV12-4 . few TGTGCCAGCAGTTTAGCGGGAGTCATGGCAGATACGCAGTATTTT CASSLAGVMADTQYF
TRBJ1-2 TRBV7-2 . few TGTGCCAGCAGCTTGGGACGGGAGACCTATGGCTACACCTTC CASSLGRETYGYTF
TRBJ2-5 TRBV12-3/TRBV12-4 . many TGTGCCAGCAGTTTCGGGTATGAGGAGACCCAGTACTTC CASSFGYEETQYF
TRBJ2-3 TRBV4-2 . . TGTGCCAGCAGCCAAGTTAGCGACCTAGAGAGGTTTAGAGATACGCAGTATTTT CASSQVSDLERFRDTQYF
TRBJ2-7 TRBV5-1 TRBD2 many TGCGCCAGCAGCTTGGAATCCCGGCGGGAGGGCTACGAGCAGTACTTC CASSLESRREGYEQYF
TRBJ1-2 TRBV7-2 . few TGTGCCAGCAGCTCAGGGGAGGGACGGATTATCGGTGGCTACACCTTC CASSSGEGRIIGGYTF
TRBJ2-7 TRBV11-1 TRBD2 . TGTGCCAGCAGCGGAGGTGGGACTAGCGGGACGCGGTCCCTCTACGAGCAGTACTTC CASSGGGTSGTRSLYEQYF
TRBJ2-7 TRBV7-3 . . TGTGCCAGCAGCCTGACTAGTGACTACGAGCAGTACTTC CASSLTSDYEQYF
TRBJ2-5 TRBV25-1 . many TGTGCCAGCAGTGCGCTATGGGACCCGGGGAAGACCCAGTACTTC CASSALWDPGKTQYF
TRBJ2-2 TRBV6-2/TRBV6-3 TRBD2 once TGTGCCAGCAGTTACCCAAATCCACTCGGCCCAGCGGGAGACACCGGGGAGCTGTTTTTT CASSYPNPLGPAGDTGELFF
TRBJ2-6 TRBV12-3/TRBV12-4 . . TGTGCCAGCAGTTTTCACCGAATGACTGGGGCCAACGTCCTGACTTTC CASSFHRMTGANVLTF
TRBJ2-5 TRBV7-8 . many TGTGCCAGCAGCTTAGAAGGGGACAACTACCAAGAGACCCAGTACTTC CASSLEGDNYQETQYF
TRBJ2-7 TRBV29-1 TRBD1 . TGCAGCGTGACGACAGGGGGCTTATACGAGCAGTACTTC CSVTTGGLYEQYF
TRBJ2-7 TRBV6-1 . few TGTGCCAGCACTCTCGCCGCCCAGGGAACCTACGAGCAGTACTTC CASTLAAQGTYEQYF
TRBJ2-3 TRBV20-1 . many TGCAGTGCTGAGGTGGTGGGGAGCACAGATACGCAGTATTTT CSAEVVGSTDTQYF
TRBJ1-1 TRBV29-1 . . TGCAGCGTTGCCAGGGCGCGAGTAACTGAAGCTTTCTTT CSVARARVTEAFF
TRBJ2-1 TRBV6-2/TRBV6-3 . . TGTGCCAGCAGGGGGCTACACCCGGGGGATGAGCAGTTCTTC CASRGLHPGDEQFF
TRBJ2-3 TRBV20-1 TRBD2 many TGCAGTGGGAGGGGGACTAGTGTGGATACGCAGTATTTT CSGRGTSVDTQYF
TRBJ2-2 TRBV25-1 TRBD2 . TGTGCCAGCAGTGAATTCCCTAGCGGGAGAGCCGGGGAGCTGTTTTTT CASSEFPSGRAGELFF
TRBJ2-1 TRBV7-9 TRBD2 few TGTGCCAGCAGCCCGGTAGGGGCGGGAGCCTACAATGAGCAGTTCTTC CASSPVGAGAYNEQFF
TRBJ2-1 TRBV5-1 . many TGCGCCAGCAGCTTGATCCCCTCCCTAAGGGGGGATGAGCAGTTCTTC CASSLIPSLRGDEQFF
TRBJ2-1 TRBV5-1 TRBD1 few TGCGCCAGCAGCTTAATAACAGGGGGCGCAGCCTACAATGAGCAGTTCTTC CASSLITGGAAYNEQFF
TRBJ2-1 TRBV3-1 . few TGTGCCAGCTCGTCGTCCCCATTGGTCAGTTCTCCGGATGAGCAGTTCTTC CASSSSPLVSSPDEQFF